One and the same sample provided the 27 T cell receptor beta chains below, sequenced in a study of a mutant IDH1 vaccine in newly diagnosed glioma. Indicated time point: week 23, last vaccination. All doses held 300 ug of mutant IDH1 20-mer peptide, with topical imiquimod. The data were produced by immunoSEQ multiplex PCR, yet TCRdb's version contains in-frame clones alone and is incomplete. The sample carries 50,000 to 70,000 clones, about 81% recorded once. Antigen specificity for these receptors is unknown. Sequenced material: PBMCs, taken from a glioma patient whose treatment included an IDH1 peptide vaccine. The receptors were gathered from a woman aged 40 to 49 with glioma. Some clones in this sample may be carry-over from other donors' samples.

The J gene is TRBJ2-7, the V gene TRBV29-1, with TRBD2 matching 10 bases. The germline V gene encodes CDR1 SQVTM and CDR2 ANQGSEA. The CDR3 sequence is 13 residues long. With V trimmed by 7 bases and J by 2 bases, 5 bases remained unmatched. The CDR3 loop is CSAVTSGTYEQYF. CDR3 bases: TGCAGCGCCGTAACTAGCGGGACCTACGAGCAGTACTTC.

This chain connects TRBV4-1 to TRBJ1-1, with D perhaps matching TRBD1 (5 bases). With 3 bases removed from V and 1 base from J, the gap between germline ends came to 9 bases. The CDR3 contains 14 residues. Looked up from germline, CDR1 is MGHRA and CDR2 is YSYEKL. CDR3 in DNA: TGCGCCAGCAGCCAGGGGGTCGGGAACACTGAAGCTTTCTTT. This codes for CASSQGVGNTEAFF.

This chain uses TRBV6-6 with TRBJ2-3, with TRBD2 as a possible D gene (7 bases). CDR3 length: 16 residues. CDR1 and CDR2 (germline): MNHNY, SVGAGI (reference sequence). V lost 5 bases and J lost 6, with 21 bases in between. CDR3 in amino acids: CASSILGRGLGDTQYF. In nucleotides, the CDR3 is TGTGCCAGCAGTATCCTGGGGCGGGGGCTCGGGGATACGCAGTATTTT.

The chain carries TRBV9 and TRBJ2-7; 7 bases are shared with TRBD1. Trimming removed 0 bases from V and 2 bases from J; junction bases left unmatched: 5. The CDR3 loop spans 15 amino acids. The germline gives CDR1 SGDLS, CDR2 YYNGEE. The CDR3 spells CASSVAQTGTYEQYF. In DNA, the CDR3 is TGTGCCAGCAGCGTAGCTCAGACAGGGACCTACGAGCAGTACTTC.

The V gene is TRBV5-8, the J gene TRBJ1-1, with D possibly being TRBD1 (6 bases). The germline gives CDR1 SGHTS, CDR2 YDEGEE. CDR3 length: 12 residues. Trimming shortened V by 4 bases and J by 7 bases, and 11 bases separated the two germline ends. The CDR3 here is CASSPGQFEAFF. The CDR3 region has the DNA TGTGCCAGCAGCCCAGGACAGTTTGAAGCTTTCTTT.

V usage is TRBV19 and J usage is TRBJ2-5, with D possibly being TRBD1 (6 bases). This CDR3 has 14 amino acids. In germline, CDR1 is LNHDA, CDR2 SQIVND (reference sequence). Trimming removed 8 bases at V and 5 bases at J, with 18 bases between. CDR3 coding DNA: TGTGCCAGTTCAAGTAGCCCTAGGGGGGAGACCCAGTACTTC. This sequence encodes CASSSSPRGETQYF. Together with reference TRBV19 and TRBJ2-5, the CDR3 gives the full variable domain: DGGITQSPKYLFRKEGQNVTLSCEQNLNHDAMYWYRQDPGQGLRLIYYSQIVNDFQKGDIAEGYSVSREKKESFPLTVTSAQKNPTAFYLCASSSSPRGETQYFGPGTRLLVL.

The chain carries TRBV19 and TRBJ2-2; 9 bases match TRBD2. The CDR3 is made up of 16 amino acids. V shed 3 bases, J shed 4 bases, and the junction held 6 bases outside the gene matches. CDR1 is LNHDA and CDR2 is SQIVND in the germline V gene (reference sequence). CDR3 DNA sequence: TGTGCCAGTAGTATGTTAGCGGGGGTGGGCACCGGGGAGCTGTTTTTT. It specifies CASSMLAGVGTGELFF.

This clone has more than one count but fewer than ten. The genes are TRBV29-1 and TRBJ1-1, with 9 bases matching TRBD1. Unmatched junction bases numbered 6, after V lost 7 bases and J lost 6 bases. Looked up from germline, CDR1 is SQVTM and CDR2 is ANQGSEA. The CDR3 has 12 amino acids. CDR3 coding DNA: TGCAGCGCTGTACAGGGGGCTGCTGAAGCTTTCTTT. Translating it yields CSAVQGAAEAFF.

In DNA, the CDR3 is TGTGCCAGCTCCCTCGATACCGGGGGCAATCAGCCCCAGCATTTT. This encodes CASSLDTGGNQPQHF. The chain uses TRBV18 and TRBJ1-5; D is unclear. Germline V gene lookup returns CDR1 KGHSH and CDR2 LQKENI. The CDR3 has 15 residues. V was pared by 6 bases and J by 2 bases, with 14 bases between. The full variable domain, in which reference TRBV18 and TRBJ1-5 provide the parts outside the CDR3, is NAGVMQNPRHLVRRRGQEARLRCSPMKGHSHVYWYRQLPEEGLKFMVYLQKENIIDESGMPKERFSAEFPKEGPSILRIQQVVRGDSAAYFCASSLDTGGNQPQHFGDGTRLSIL.

V is TRBV5-1 and J is TRBJ1-2, with unresolved D. The CDR3 extends over 14 amino acids. Germline V gene data show CDR1 as SGHRS and CDR2 as YFSETQ. The ends were cut back, 0 bases at V and 1 base at J, with 7 bases in the middle. The DNA for the CDR3 is TGCGCCAGCAGCTTGGACCCACGTAACTATGGCTACACCTTC. Translation: CASSLDPRNYGYTF.

The chain links TRBV18 to TRBJ1-1; 12 bases map to TRBD1. With 6 bases clipped from V and 6 bases from J, the junction kept 5 bases outside the gene matches. The CDR3 sequence is 14 residues long. Per germline, CDR1 KGHSH and CDR2 LQKENI. The CDR3 coding sequence is TGTGCCAGCTCTCCGGGACAGGGGGCCTCTGAAGCTTTCTTT. This gives the protein CASSPGQGASEAFF.

V and J are TRBV7-8 and TRBJ1-1; D gene uncertain. Germline values: CDR1 SGHVS, CDR2 FQNEAQ. With 4 bases removed from V and 0 bases from J, the gap between germline ends came to 6 bases. This CDR3 has 13 amino acids. Here the CDR3 DNA reads TGTGCCAGCAGCTCCTACATGAACACTGAAGCTTTCTTT. As protein: CASSSYMNTEAFF.

V usage is TRBV6-6 and J usage is TRBJ1-1, with a tentative D call TRBD1 (5 bases). Looked up from germline, CDR1 is MNHNY and CDR2 is SVGAGI (reference sequence). Trimming took off 0 bases at V and 7 bases at J, with 6 bases between the two ends. The CDR3 runs 12 residues. CDR3 sequence (DNA): TGTGCCAGCAGTTACTCGGGGGTTGAAGCTTTCTTT. Its translation is CASSYSGVEAFF.

This sequence joins TRBV11-2 and TRBJ1-1, with a weak D call TRBD1 (6 bases). Germline CDR1 is SGHAT and CDR2 is FQNNGV. The V and J ends lost 2 bases and 5 bases respectively, with 12 bases between them. This CDR3 region has 14 residues. For the CDR3, the DNA is TGTGCCAGCAGCTTAAAGGGGGGCTCTACTGAAGCTTTCTTT. It specifies CASSLKGGSTEAFF.

This chain connects TRBV6-1 to TRBJ2-7; no clear D. The CDR3 totals 15 residues. Germline CDR1 is MNHNS and CDR2 is SASEGT. Deletions cut 3 bases from V and 0 bases from J, with 12 bases between. In DNA form, the CDR3 reads TGTGCCAGCAGTGAGACGCCCTCGGCCTCCTACGAGCAGTACTTC. Translated: CASSETPSASYEQYF.

The chain carries TRBV5-1 and TRBJ2-5; no firm D call. The CDR3 is 13 residues long. The V gene lost 2 bases and the J gene lost 2 bases, with 7 bases spanning the gap. Looked up from germline, CDR1 is SGHRS and CDR2 is YFSETQ. Here the CDR3 DNA reads TGCGCCAGCAGCTTTGGGGTTCAAGAGACCCAGTACTTC. Translating gives CASSFGVQETQYF.

V is TRBV2 and J is TRBJ2-5; 12 bases fit TRBD2. Trimming removed 7 bases from V and 2 bases from J; junction bases left unmatched: 5. The CDR3 covers 15 residues. CDR1 and CDR2 from the germline V gene are SNHLY and FYNNEI. The CDR3 is CASMRTSGEQETQYF. In DNA form, the CDR3 reads TGTGCCAGCATGCGGACTAGCGGGGAACAAGAGACCCAGTACTTC.

The chain is built from TRBV7-6 and TRBJ1-6, with TRBD1 matching 10 bases. The trim removed 2 bases at V and 9 bases at J, leaving 7 bases unmatched. CDR3 length: 16 residues. The germline gives CDR1 SGHVS, CDR2 FNYEAQ. The CDR3 DNA reads as TGTGCCAGCAGCTTAAGGAGGGACAGGGGCGCTTCACCCCTCCACTTT. Residues: CASSLRRDRGASPLHF.

The CDR3 sequence is CASSIIGLSPLHF. The DNA of the CDR3 is TGTGCCAGTAGTATTATCGGCTTATCACCCCTCCACTTT. V and J are TRBV19 and TRBJ1-6; D is ambiguous. The germline CDR1 and CDR2 sequences are LNHDA and SQIVND (reference sequence). The CDR3 spans 13 residues. V dropped 3 bases and J dropped 10 bases, with 10 bases sitting between them.

The V call is TRBV4-3, the J call TRBJ2-5, with 13 bases aligning to TRBD2. The germline CDR1 and CDR2 sequences are LGHNA and YSLEER. V was pared by 4 bases and J by 2 bases, with 7 bases of the junction left unmatched. The CDR3 is 17 residues long. CDR3 nucleotide sequence: TGCGCCAGCAGCCGACGACTAGCGGGGGGATCGCAAGAGACCCAGTACTTC. Protein sequence: CASSRRLAGGSQETQYF.

The V and J genes are TRBV4-3 and TRBJ2-7; the D is unclear. The germline V gene encodes CDR1 LGHNA and CDR2 YSLEER. V was cut by 5 bases and J by 0 bases, with 11 bases left in between. The CDR3 contains 14 residues. The CDR3 loop is CASSNWGTSYEQYF. The DNA of the CDR3 is TGCGCCAGCAGCAACTGGGGAACCTCCTACGAGCAGTACTTC.

Note on this clone: Compared with germline, one end of the junction differs, possibly owing to a read error. The chain has TRBV7-7 and TRBJ1-3, with D unresolved. The CDR3 covers 16 residues. Germline CDR1 is SSHAT and CDR2 is FNYEAQ (reference sequence). The CDR3: CASSSARPGSGNTIYF. The CDR3 coding sequence is TGTGCTAGCAGCTCAGCGAGACCCGGCTCTGGAAACACCATATATTTT.

The chain links TRBV6-1 to TRBJ1-5, with D tentatively TRBD1 (5 bases). CDR1 is MNHNS and CDR2 is SASEGT in the germline V gene. V was trimmed by 7 bases and J by 4 bases, leaving 11 bases between them. The CDR3 loop spans 13 amino acids. The CDR3 spells CASNGTPNQPQHF. Written as DNA, the CDR3 is TGTGCCAGCAACGGGACCCCGAATCAGCCCCAGCATTTT.

The chain joins TRBV19 to TRBJ2-1; D perhaps matches TRBD2 (7 bases). CDR3 length equals 14 residues. Trimming shortened V by 5 bases and J by 3 bases, and 11 bases separated the two germline ends. Germline CDR1 and CDR2: LNHDA and SQIVND (reference sequence). The CDR3 DNA sequence: TGTGCCAGTAGTGACGGGGGGCTCTACAATGAGCAGTTCTTC. Protein: CASSDGGLYNEQFF.

This chain connects TRBV29-1 to TRBJ2-3; 8 nucleotides align to TRBD1. Germline V gene sequence: CDR1 SQVTM, CDR2 ANQGSEA. With 8 bases clipped from V and 1 base from J, the junction kept 5 bases outside the gene matches. CDR3 length equals 13 residues. CDR3 sequence: CSTDRGGTDTQYF. CDR3 bases: TGCAGCACTGACAGGGGAGGCACAGATACGCAGTATTTT.

The table lists this clone with a few counts. V is TRBV6-5 and J is TRBJ1-1; D gene uncertain. Germline values: CDR1 MNHEY, CDR2 SVGAGI. CDR3 length: 13 amino acids. The V and J ends lost 4 bases and 4 bases respectively, with 10 bases between them. CDR3: CASSSLVGTEAFF. CDR3 nucleotide sequence: TGTGCCAGCAGTTCCCTCGTTGGCACTGAAGCTTTCTTT.

In nucleotides, the CDR3 is TGTGCCAGCTCACCCGCCGCTGGGGACTACGAGCAGTACTTC. Its protein product is CASSPAAGDYEQYF. The V and J genes are TRBV18 and TRBJ2-7, with D hard to call. Deletions cut 3 bases from V and 3 bases from J, with 12 bases between. Germline values: CDR1 KGHSH, CDR2 LQKENI. The CDR3 has 14 amino acids.